This T cell receptor (beta chain) was obtained from a study of cytomegalovirus exposure and HLA in healthy donors. Use of 60 Vbeta and 13 Jbeta primers characterized the PCR. Produced via immunoSEQ multiplex PCR; TCRdb's table is partial and in-frame only. The table shows about 140,000 clones, with about 79% occurring only once. Study-level points and caveats: A later analysis linked a missense DCLRE1C variant to TCR beta V- and J-gene trimming.

On this clone itself: What it recognizes is unknown.

Sample: PBMCs. This TCR was recovered from a male donor in good health and CMV-seronegative.

The CDR3 region is CASSISSASPYNEQFF. The CDR3 bases are TGTGCCAGTAGTATTTCTAGCGCCTCACCCTACAATGAGCAGTTCTTC. The V gene is TRBV19, the J gene TRBJ2-1; D possibly corresponds to TRBD2 (6 bases). Germline loops: CDR1 LNHDA, CDR2 SQIVND (reference sequence). The CDR3 covers 16 residues. Trimming stripped 3 bases from V and 2 bases from J, with 14 bases between. Full variable domain (missing parts from reference TRBV19 and TRBJ2-1): DGGITQSPKYLFRKEGQNVTLSCEQNLNHDAMYWYRQDPGQGLRLIYYSQIVNDFQKGDIAEGYSVSREKKESFPLTVTSAQKNPTAFYLCASSISSASPYNEQFFGPGTRLTVL.